This passage covers 25 T cell receptor beta chains from one sample sequenced in a study of shared clonotypes between healthy human individuals. Libraries were prepared by immunoSEQ multiplex PCR; TCRdb keeps only in-frame clonotypes and omits some of them. The sample gives more than 2 million clones, approximately 95% of which show up once; more than 0.1% is in the top ten. Sequenced material: naive CD4+ T cells sorted from blood. The subset was: CD45RA+ positively selected. These receptor sequences come from a man younger than 35 in good health.

This sequence joins TRBV10-2 and TRBJ1-6, with a possible D match to TRBD1 (6 bases). The CDR3 length is 13 residues. Looked up from germline, CDR1 is WSHSY and CDR2 is SAAADI. Trimming took 6 bases from V and 3 from J, leaving 6 bases between them. The CDR3 region has the DNA TGCGCCAGCAGGGACAGCTATAATTCACCCCTCCACTTT. Encoded protein: CASRDSYNSPLHF.

Comment on this clone: Other nucleotide sequences from this sample produce the same CDR3. In DNA, the CDR3 is TGTGCCAGCAGACTAGCGGGAACCTACGAGCAGTACTTC. This encodes CASRLAGTYEQYF. The J gene is TRBJ2-7, the V gene TRBV6-1; TRBD2 aligns across 10 bases. This CDR3 comprises 13 residues. Germline assignment: CDR1 MNHNS and CDR2 SASEGT. V lost 6 bases to trimming and J lost 2 bases; unmatched junction nucleotides: 1.

This sequence joins TRBV29-1 and TRBJ2-7; D ambiguous. Germline CDR1 is SQVTM and CDR2 is ANQGSEA. Between the trimmed V and J ends, which lost 6 bases and 4 bases, there was a span of 13 bases. The CDR3 loop spans 12 amino acids. CDR3 amino acids: CSVGSGTYEQYF. The CDR3 DNA reads as TGCAGCGTCGGGTCCGGCACATACGAGCAGTACTTC.

In this sample, this clone turned up once. Here the CDR3 reads CASSQDRARAFF. CDR3 bases: TGTGCCAGCAGCCAAGACCGGGCCAGGGCTTTCTTT. The chain recombines TRBV14 with TRBJ1-1; no firm D call. V dropped 0 bases and J dropped 11 bases, with 10 bases sitting between them. The germline V gene has CDR1 SGHDN and CDR2 FVKESK. The length of the CDR3 is 12 residues.

The V gene is TRBV18, the J gene TRBJ2-7; 10 bases fit TRBD2. This CDR3 is built from 15 residues. With V trimmed by 3 bases and J by 5 bases, 7 bases remained unmatched. Per germline, CDR1 KGHSH and CDR2 LQKENI. The CDR3 reads CASSPSAGGPHEQYF. The CDR3 nucleotides are TGTGCCAGCTCACCGTCAGCGGGGGGGCCGCACGAGCAGTACTTC.

This sequence joins TRBV6-1 and TRBJ1-2; D is undetermined. From germline, CDR1 is MNHNS and CDR2 SASEGT. Trimming removed 7 bases at V and 2 bases at J, with 14 bases between. This CDR3 contains 14 residues. CDR3 sequence (DNA): TGTGCCAGCAAATACGCCTCAAACAACTATGGCTACACCTTC. Protein: CASKYASNNYGYTF.

The chain recombines TRBV28 with TRBJ2-3; D is unresolved. This CDR3 region has 14 residues. The germline V gene has CDR1 MDHEN and CDR2 SYDVKM. Trimming shortened V by 3 bases and J by 1 base, and 8 bases separated the two germline ends. CDR3 DNA sequence: TGTGCCAGCAGTTTTGTAAGGGGCACAGATACGCAGTATTTT. The encoded protein is CASSFVRGTDTQYF.

The V call is TRBV18, the J call TRBJ2-2; tentatively, D is TRBD1 (5 bases). The CDR3 totals 16 residues. Germline lookup yields CDR1 KGHSH and CDR2 LQKENI. The V end lost 3 bases, the J end lost 0 bases, and 11 bases lay between the germline ends. Here the CDR3 reads CASSPIGVTNTGELFF. The DNA for the CDR3 is TGTGCCAGCTCACCTATAGGGGTAACGAACACCGGGGAGCTGTTTTTT.

The chain couples TRBV4-3 to TRBJ2-1; 9 nucleotides match TRBD2. This CDR3 is built from 16 residues. Looked up from germline, CDR1 is LGHNA and CDR2 is YSLEER. The V and J ends lost 2 bases and 7 bases, in that order; junction bases with no gene match: 9. CDR3 DNA sequence: TGCGCCAGCAGCCAAACGAGGATAGCGGGGGTAAATGAGCAGTTCTTC. It is translated as CASSQTRIAGVNEQFF.

For the CDR3, the DNA is TGTGCCAGCAGTTTAAACCCCGGGACAGGACCTGGCTACACCTTC. It encodes CASSLNPGTGPGYTF. J is TRBJ1-2 and V is TRBV28; TRBD1 matches at 8 bases. J was trimmed by 7 bases and V by 2 bases; bases with no gene match: 9. CDR3 length: 15 amino acids. CDR1 is MDHEN, CDR2 SYDVKM, per germline.

This chain uses TRBV28 with TRBJ2-1; 9 nucleotides line up with TRBD1. Germline CDR1 MDHEN, CDR2 SYDVKM. V shed 3 bases and J 9 bases; nucleotides not matched to a gene: 3. The CDR3 runs to 13 residues. The CDR3 reads CASSLGQGLEQFF. The DNA for the CDR3 is TGTGCCAGCAGTTTGGGACAGGGACTTGAGCAGTTCTTC.

The chain recombines TRBV5-1 with TRBJ1-6; D might be TRBD1 (6 bases). CDR3 length: 15 residues. Germline CDR1 reads SGHRS; CDR2 reads YFSETQ. V was clipped by 2 bases and J by 5 bases, with 11 bases between them. CDR3 nucleotides: TGCGCCAGCAGCTTCGGGACAAATAATAATTCACCCCTCCACTTT. Encoded protein: CASSFGTNNNSPLHF. The full variable domain, completed using reference TRBV5-1 and TRBJ1-6, is KAGVTQTPRYLIKTRGQQVTLSCSPISGHRSVSWYQQTPGQGLQFLFEYFSETQRNKGNFPGRFSGRQFSNSRSEMNVSTLELGDSALYLCASSFGTNNNSPLHFGNGTRLTVT.

The V and J genes are TRBV29-1 and TRBJ1-1, with 9 nucleotides matching TRBD1. Germline values: CDR1 SQVTM, CDR2 ANQGSEA. The J segment lost 5 bases and the V segment lost 6 bases, leaving 7 bases of the junction unmatched. The CDR3 spans 13 residues. The DNA for the CDR3 is TGCAGCGTGACAGGGGGTTTTGGAACTGAAGCTTTCTTT. Translating gives CSVTGGFGTEAFF. Based on the CDR3 plus reference TRBV29-1 and TRBJ1-1, the full variable domain is SAVISQKPSRDICQRGTSLTIQCQVDSQVTMMFWYRQQPGQSLTLIATANQGSEATYESGFVIDKFPISRPNLTFSTLTVSNMSPEDSSIYLCSVTGGFGTEAFFGQGTRLTVV.

This clone was counted a few times. This rearrangement joins TRBV7-3 to TRBJ2-3; no firm D call. Germline V gives CDR1 SGHTA, CDR2 FQGTGA. V gave up 5 bases and J gave up 4 bases, with 13 bases separating them. The CDR3 consists of 14 residues. The CDR3 reads CASSVGIFPDTQYF. CDR3 coding DNA: TGTGCCAGCAGCGTCGGCATTTTCCCAGATACGCAGTATTTT.

The chain joins TRBV27 to TRBJ2-7; 11 nucleotides align to TRBD2. Germline values: CDR1 MNHEY, CDR2 SMNVEV (reference sequence). With 5 bases clipped from V and 4 bases from J, the junction kept 13 bases outside the gene matches. The CDR3 covers 17 residues. This CDR3 reads CASSPYLTSGVLYEQYF. For the CDR3, the DNA is TGTGCCAGCAGTCCTTATTTGACTAGCGGGGTGCTTTACGAGCAGTACTTC.

This rearrangement joins TRBV2 to TRBJ2-5; no reliable D call. The CDR3 totals 14 residues. CDR1 is SNHLY and CDR2 is FYNNEI in the germline V gene. V was clipped by 10 bases and J by 2 bases, with 17 bases between them. Here the CDR3 DNA reads TGTGCCACCAGAATGAAGTTTTTTCAAGAGACCCAGTACTTC. Protein: CATRMKFFQETQYF.

This rearrangement joins TRBV19 to TRBJ2-4; unclear D gene. V lost 1 base and J lost 5, with 9 bases in between. The CDR3 runs 14 residues. Germline CDR1 is LNHDA and CDR2 is SQIVND (reference sequence). The CDR3 here is CASSIGRRENIQYF. Written as DNA, the CDR3 is TGTGCCAGTAGTATAGGGAGACGTGAAAACATTCAGTACTTC. The whole variable domain, remainder taken from reference TRBV19 and TRBJ2-4, is DGGITQSPKYLFRKEGQNVTLSCEQNLNHDAMYWYRQDPGQGLRLIYYSQIVNDFQKGDIAEGYSVSREKKESFPLTVTSAQKNPTAFYLCASSIGRRENIQYFGAGTRLSVL.

The chain couples TRBV7-2 to TRBJ1-2; no clear D. The V end was cut by 1 base, the J end by 4 bases, with 13 bases between. Germline CDR1 reads SGHTA; CDR2 reads FQGNSA. This CDR3 has 15 amino acids. CDR3 loop: CASSLEGSEAYGYTF. The CDR3 DNA is TGTGCCAGCAGCTTAGAGGGTTCCGAAGCCTATGGCTACACCTTC. Together with reference TRBV7-2 and TRBJ1-2, the CDR3 gives the full variable domain: GAGVSQSPSNKVTEKGKDVELRCDPISGHTALYWYRQSLGQGLEFLIYFQGNSAPDKSGLPSDRFSAERTGGSVSTLTIQRTQQEDSAVYLCASSLEGSEAYGYTFGSGTRLTVV.

The rearrangement links TRBV30 to TRBJ1-3; D is unresolved. Trimming left V 0 bases short and J 4 bases short, with 10 bases between. This CDR3 spans 14 amino acids. The germline V gene encodes CDR1 GTSNPN and CDR2 SVGIG (reference sequence). CDR3 loop: CAWSVHGGGNTIYF. CDR3 DNA: TGTGCCTGGAGTGTACATGGTGGGGGAAACACCATATATTTT.

V is TRBV5-1 and J is TRBJ2-1; no definite D call. Germline V gene lookup returns CDR1 SGHRS and CDR2 YFSETQ. The CDR3 is made up of 16 amino acids. Deletions cut 0 bases from V and 4 bases from J, with 14 bases between. The chain's CDR3 is CASSLVGGVGYNEQFF. The CDR3 DNA reads TGCGCCAGCAGCTTGGTAGGTGGGGTGGGTTACAATGAGCAGTTCTTC.

This chain joins TRBV4-1 and TRBJ1-5; D is perhaps TRBD1 (5 bases). With 0 bases removed from V and 7 bases from J, the gap between germline ends came to 13 bases. CDR1 is MGHRA, CDR2 YSYEKL, per germline. The CDR3 loop spans 15 amino acids. Written as DNA, the CDR3 is TGCGCCAGCAGCCAAGAGGGGCAGGGAGGGCAGCCCCAGCATTTT. Its translation is CASSQEGQGGQPQHF.

This clone was observed once. The rearrangement uses TRBV15 and TRBJ1-3; D is perhaps TRBD1 (5 bases). Germline V lookup: CDR1 LNHNV, CDR2 YYDKDF (reference sequence). This CDR3 has 14 amino acids. Trimming left V 3 bases short and J 4 bases short, with 10 bases between. Here the CDR3 DNA reads TGTGCCACCAGCAGGAACAGGATAGGAAACACCATATATTTT. Protein sequence: CATSRNRIGNTIYF.

The chain recombines TRBV7-9 with TRBJ1-1, with no clear D. The ends were cut back, 1 base at V and 7 bases at J, with 13 bases in the middle. This CDR3 is built from 14 residues. CDR1 is SEHNR and CDR2 is FQNEAQ in the germline V gene (reference sequence). The CDR3 nucleotides read TGTGCCAGCAGCTTAGGGGCACTCCAAGTTGAAGCTTTCTTT. It yields the protein CASSLGALQVEAFF. Full variable domain (rest looked up from reference TRBV7-9 and TRBJ1-1): DTGVSQNPRHKITKRGQNVTFRCDPISEHNRLYWYRQTLGQGPEFLTYFQNEAQLEKSRLLSDRFSAERPKGSFSTLEIQRTEQGDSAMYLCASSLGALQVEAFFGQGTRLTVV.

The chain uses TRBV2 and TRBJ2-6; D is unresolved. This CDR3 contains 16 residues. Germline V lookup: CDR1 SNHLY, CDR2 FYNNEI. V was shortened by 4 bases and J by 0 bases, with 10 bases between the two germline ends. CDR3 in DNA: TGTGCCAGCAGTGGTTTACTAAGCTCTGGGGCCAACGTCCTGACTTTC. Its protein is CASSGLLSSGANVLTF.

This chain uses TRBV5-6 with TRBJ2-5; 8 bases agree with TRBD2. The germline V gene encodes CDR1 SGHDT and CDR2 YYEEEE. The CDR3 is 15 amino acids. Trimming at V came to 2 bases and at J to 3 bases, leaving 6 bases not matched to a gene. The CDR3 spells CASSLAGVWEETQYF. The CDR3 DNA reads as TGTGCCAGCAGCTTAGCGGGAGTCTGGGAAGAGACCCAGTACTTC. Filled out from reference TRBV5-6 and TRBJ2-5, the complete variable domain reads DAGVTQSPTHLIKTRGQQVTLRCSPKSGHDTVSWYQQALGQGPQFIFQYYEEEERQRGNFPDRFSGHQFPNYSSELNVNALLLGDSALYLCASSLAGVWEETQYFGPGTRLLVL.